What follows describes a single T cell receptor beta chain. The antigen is not known. The CDR3 sequence is 14 residues long. Trimming cost V 4 bases and J 7 bases; bases outside gene matches: 6. The sample originates from a study of T cell repertoires in cytomegalovirus infection. Overall study context: CMV epitopes, recently identified HLA-C-restricted and well-studied HLA-B-restricted, were used. Public signatures in TCR beta pointed to CMV infection and matching HLA type.

Findings and limits, study-wide: The response measured ex vivo was dominated by TCR beta clonotypes (HLA-C-restricted and CMV-specific). Public TCR beta family frequency separated CMV-and-HLA carriers, including in an independent cohort.

TCRdb reanalysed the reads using MiXCR and keeps one entry per CDR3 protein. The data show some 700,000 distinct CDR3 sequences, around 35% seen once. The chain employs TRBV12-3 or TRBV12-4 and TRBJ1-4, with 7 nucleotides matching TRBD1. Sequenced material: cultured PBMCs, taken from culture after CMV antigen stimulation. The receptor was derived from a human donor in good health (CMV status not recorded). Some clones in this sample may be carry-over from other donors' samples. This CDR3 reads CASSSTGLSEKLFF. The CDR3 coding sequence is TGTGCCAGCAGTTCGACAGGGCTCAGTGAAAAACTGTTTTTT.